This T cell receptor beta chain emerged from a study of cytomegalovirus exposure and HLA in healthy donors. Study background: Drawn from HLA-typed donors, 65 million to 100 million unique TCRs were held in an early data release.

Study-wide points: More clonal expansion characterized HLA-associated TCR beta chains than equally common others in a later analysis. It was reported in a later analysis that an Asian-associated ancestry cluster showed fewer N-insertions than the roughly 670-donor mean.

The CDR3 covers 15 residues. V lost 3 bases, J lost 5 bases, and 9 bases stayed unmatched. The germline gives CDR1 PRHDT, CDR2 FYEKMQ (reference sequence). In regard to this clone: Its antigen remains unidentified.

13 Jbeta primers and 60 Vbeta primers were used for the PCR. TCRdb's table, derived via immunoSEQ multiplex PCR, lists solely in-frame clones and lacks some. The sample's table shows 65,000 to 95,000 clones. This sequence was found in a man aged 25-40 years in good health and CMV-seronegative. The V call is TRBV13, the J call TRBJ1-2; the match to TRBD1 covers 7 bases. The material sequenced was PBMCs. CDR3 loop: CASSLVRGGGYGYTF. The CDR3, as DNA: TGTGCCAGCAGCTTGGTTAGAGGGGGCGGATATGGCTACACCTTC.